Included here is one TCR beta chain sequence, with context. Its antigen remains unidentified. The source of the sample is a study of yellow fever vaccine responses in identical twins. TCRdb called the RT-PCR reads again in MiXCR, with one record for every CDR3 protein. The data show 20,000 to 25,000 distinct CDR3 sequences, 60% to 80% seen once. General observations from the study: Twins reportedly showed a vaccine T cell response that seemed partly convergent and partly personalized.

Germline V lookup: CDR1 KGHSH, CDR2 LQKENI. V trimming: 1 base; J trimming: 9 bases; junction bases outside the gene matches: 9. The CDR3 extends over 15 amino acids. This clonotype was obtained from a woman aged 18-30 years who received the yellow fever vaccine. Material: T cells from blood (PBMCs), unsorted or a sorted subset (not recorded which), obtained before or after yellow fever vaccination (not recorded which). The chain uses TRBV18 and TRBJ2-1; 7 bases fit TRBD2. The CDR3 sequence: CASSPRGGGSGEQFF. The CDR3 DNA reads as TGTGCCAGCTCACCACGGGGTGGCGGGAGTGGTGAGCAGTTCTTC.